This T cell receptor (beta chain) was recorded in a study of T cell changes during pregnancy in multiple sclerosis. This table comes from immunoSEQ multiplex PCR, and its TCRdb copy is limited to in-frame clones, with some not included. The sample has just over 80,000 clones; about 96% are singletons. CDR3 length: 13 residues. The V end was cut by 4 bases, the J end by 2 bases, with 7 bases between. From germline, CDR1 is PRHDT and CDR2 FYEKMQ (reference sequence). The clonotype originates from a female donor with multiple sclerosis, enrolled in a pregnancy study. The material sequenced was peripheral blood, taken in the second trimester of pregnancy. The chain is built from TRBV13 and TRBJ2-3, with D unclear. The chain's CDR3 is CASSSENTDTQYF. The CDR3 bases are TGTGCCAGCAGCTCTGAGAACACAGATACGCAGTATTTT.